The next 15 T cell receptor beta chains were all read from a single sample in a study of blood T cells in healthy people across ages. Together with a sample-barcoded 5' primer, a J-beta primer mix was included in a second PCR lasting about 6 to 11 cycles. TCRdb passed the 5' RACE reads through MiXCR, listing each CDR3 protein once. This sample has some 1.8 million distinct CDR3 sequences, with 35% to 50% found just once. The material sequenced was blood. The receptors were gathered from a human donor in good health.

The chain employs TRBV15 and TRBJ1-5; D not resolved. This CDR3 region has 16 residues. V gave up 5 bases and J gave up 1 base, with 15 bases separating them. The germline gives CDR1 LNHNV, CDR2 YYDKDF (reference sequence). The CDR3 sequence: CATSLGRAASNQPQHF. CDR3 sequence (DNA): TGTGCCACCAGCCTCGGTAGGGCAGCAAGCAATCAGCCCCAGCATTTT.

V usage is TRBV7-9 and J usage is TRBJ2-5; the D is unclear. V was trimmed by 3 bases and J by 11 bases, leaving 22 bases between them. This CDR3 is 15 amino acids long. Germline CDR1 is SEHNR and CDR2 is FQNEAQ (reference sequence). The CDR3 loop reads CASSLALGNILEQYF. CDR3 sequence (DNA): TGTGCCAGCAGCTTGGCGCTAGGGAATATTTTGGAGCAGTACTTC.

About this clonotype: The germline gene is not matched at one end of the junction; a read error may be the cause. The rearrangement links TRBV5-1 to TRBJ2-3; D is perhaps TRBD1 (6 bases). The CDR3 length is 16 residues. Germline CDR1 is SGHRS and CDR2 is YFSETQ. CDR3 loop: CASSLPPDRVTGTQYF. The CDR3 DNA follows: TGCGCCAGCAGCTTGCCTCCGGACAGAGTTACAGGTACGCAGTATTTT.

The gene calls are TRBV9 and TRBJ1-1; unclear D gene. Trimming left V 4 bases short and J 2 bases short, with 9 bases between. The germline gives CDR1 SGDLS, CDR2 YYNGEE. The CDR3 is made up of 13 amino acids. CDR3 DNA sequence: TGTGCCAGCAGCCCCCATGAAAACACTGAAGCTTTCTTT. Amino acid sequence: CASSPHENTEAFF.

This chain connects TRBV7-2 to TRBJ2-7, with D perhaps matching TRBD1 (5 bases). The V gene lost 2 bases and the J gene lost 3 bases, with 17 bases spanning the gap. There are 16 residues in the CDR3. Germline CDR1 and CDR2: SGHTA and FQGNSA. The DNA for the CDR3 is TGTGCCAGCAGCTTATCCTCCAGGTTAGGGGACTACGAGCAGTACTTC. Amino acids: CASSLSSRLGDYEQYF.

This clonotype was observed a handful of times. The V gene is TRBV9, the J gene TRBJ2-3; D gene unclear. In germline, CDR1 is SGDLS, CDR2 YYNGEE. V was cut by 4 bases and J by 5 bases, with 8 bases left in between. The CDR3 has 12 residues. The CDR3 DNA sequence: TGTGCCAGCAGCACTCAGAAAGATACGCAGTATTTT. Its translation: CASSTQKDTQYF. Together with reference TRBV9 and TRBJ2-3, the CDR3 gives the full variable domain: DSGVTQTPKHLITATGQRVTLRCSPRSGDLSVYWYQQSLDQGLQFLIQYYNGEERAKGNILERFSAQQFPDLHSELNLSSLELGDSALYFCASSTQKDTQYFGPGTRLTVL.

This rearrangement joins TRBV24-1 to TRBJ2-3; tentative D call: TRBD2 (5 bases). Germline values: CDR1 KGHDR, CDR2 SFDVKD. The CDR3 is made up of 14 amino acids. V was clipped by 6 bases and J by 2 bases, with 11 bases between them. The CDR3 region has the DNA TGTGCCACCAGTTATTCCGGGGACACAGATACGCAGTATTTT. Its translation is CATSYSGDTDTQYF.

In the case of this clonotype: A read error may explain this, as a much larger clone is one base away. This rearrangement joins TRBV11-2 to TRBJ1-1; D possibly corresponds to TRBD1 (6 bases). The CDR3 is 13 residues long. Per germline, CDR1 SGHAT and CDR2 FQNNGV. Written as DNA, the CDR3 is TGTGCCGGCAGCCCCGAGGGGGGCACTGAAGCTTTCTTT. This sequence encodes CAGSPEGGTEAFF.

On this clonotype itself: Since a much larger clone is just one base distant, this may be a read error. The chain recombines TRBV9 with TRBJ1-1, with D hard to call. The CDR3 consists of 13 residues. Germline CDR1 reads SGDLS; CDR2 reads YYNGEE. V gave up 3 bases and J gave up 1 base, with 7 bases separating them. CDR3 amino acids: CASSAPGNTEAFF. The CDR3 bases are TGTGCCAGCAGCGCCCCGGGGAACACTGAAGCTTTCTTT.

The chain couples TRBV5-1 to TRBJ1-2, with D perhaps matching TRBD1 (5 bases). With 4 bases removed from V and 0 bases from J, the gap between germline ends came to 13 bases. This CDR3 contains 15 residues. The germline gives CDR1 SGHRS, CDR2 YFSETQ. The DNA of the CDR3 is TGCGCCAGCAGCGAGGGACGCCTAGCTAACTATGGCTACACCTTC. It translates to CASSEGRLANYGYTF.

This clonotype has more than one count but fewer than ten. The chain uses TRBV6-5 and TRBJ1-2; D remains ambiguous. CDR1 MNHEY and CDR2 SVGAGI come from the germline V gene. V was cut by 2 bases and J by 8 bases, with 12 bases left in between. CDR3 length equals 13 residues. The CDR3 DNA follows: TGTGCCAGCAGTTACGGAACAACTAAGGGCTACACCTTC. Residues: CASSYGTTKGYTF.

The rearrangement links TRBV28 to TRBJ2-7; the match to TRBD1 covers 7 bases. The J segment lost 1 base and the V segment lost 10 bases, leaving 7 bases of the junction unmatched. Germline loops: CDR1 MDHEN, CDR2 SYDVKM. The CDR3 consists of 13 residues. CDR3 sequence (DNA): TGTGCCATAGAGAAGGGACAGTCCTACGAGCAGTACTTC. It translates to CAIEKGQSYEQYF. Looking up the rest from reference TRBV28 and TRBJ2-7 gives the full variable domain: DVKVTQSSRYLVKRTGEKVFLECVQDMDHENMFWYRQDPGLGLRLIYFSYDVKMKEKGDIPEGYSVSREKKERFSLILESASTNQTSMYLCAIEKGQSYEQYFGPGTRLTVT.

This sequence joins TRBV20-1 and TRBJ2-5; D may be TRBD2 (6 bases). The length of the CDR3 is 14 residues. Germline-derived CDR1 and CDR2 are DFQATT and SNEGSKA (reference sequence). The ends were cut back, 5 bases at V and 1 base at J, with 14 bases in the middle. CDR3 residues: CSAEEGRGQETQYF. In DNA form, the CDR3 reads TGCAGTGCTGAGGAGGGACGGGGCCAAGAGACCCAGTACTTC.

This clonotype has a handful of counts. CDR3 region: CASIQSGTDYGYTF. CDR3 sequence (DNA): TGTGCCAGCATCCAAAGCGGGACAGACTATGGCTACACCTTC. The V gene is TRBV6-2 or TRBV6-3, the J gene TRBJ1-2, with 7 bases fitting TRBD1. The germline CDR1 and CDR2 sequences are MNHEY and SVGEGT. The CDR3 is 14 residues long. The V gene end was trimmed by 7 bases and the J gene end by 3 bases; junction bases not matched to a gene: 8.

This clonotype turned up a few times. The chain recombines TRBV5-6 with TRBJ2-7; TRBD1 aligns across 8 bases. There are 16 residues in the CDR3. Trimming removed 4 bases from V and 0 bases from J; junction bases left unmatched: 9. Germline V CDR1 and CDR2: SGHDT, YYEEEE. Here the CDR3 DNA reads TGTGCCAGCAGCGACGACAGGGGATCGGGCTCCTACGAGCAGTACTTC. It specifies CASSDDRGSGSYEQYF.